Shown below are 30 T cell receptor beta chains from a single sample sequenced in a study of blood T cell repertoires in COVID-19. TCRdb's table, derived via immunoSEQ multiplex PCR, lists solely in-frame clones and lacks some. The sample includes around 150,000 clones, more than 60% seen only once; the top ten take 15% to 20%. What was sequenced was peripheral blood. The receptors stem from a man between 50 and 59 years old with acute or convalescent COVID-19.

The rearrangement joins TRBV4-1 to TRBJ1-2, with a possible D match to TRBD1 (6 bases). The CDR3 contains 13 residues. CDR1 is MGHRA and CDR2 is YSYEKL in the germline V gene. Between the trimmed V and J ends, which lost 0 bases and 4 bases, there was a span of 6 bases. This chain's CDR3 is CASSQEQGYGYTF. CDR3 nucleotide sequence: TGCGCCAGCAGCCAAGAACAGGGCTATGGCTACACCTTC.

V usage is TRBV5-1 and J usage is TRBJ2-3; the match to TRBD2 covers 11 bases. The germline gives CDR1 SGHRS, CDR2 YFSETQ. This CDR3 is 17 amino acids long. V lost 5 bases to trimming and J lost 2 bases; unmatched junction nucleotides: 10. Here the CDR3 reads CASRFGLAGGLTDTQYF. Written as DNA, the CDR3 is TGCGCCAGCAGATTCGGGCTAGCGGGGGGACTCACAGATACGCAGTATTTT.

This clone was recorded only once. The CDR3 DNA sequence: TGTGCCACCAGCGACAGGGGGAATCAGCCCCAGCATTTT. As protein: CATSDRGNQPQHF. V is TRBV15 and J is TRBJ1-5, with 9 bases that match TRBD1. The CDR3 is 13 residues long. CDR1 and CDR2 (germline): LNHNV, YYDKDF (reference sequence). V trimming: 5 bases; J trimming: 4 bases; junction bases outside the gene matches: 0.

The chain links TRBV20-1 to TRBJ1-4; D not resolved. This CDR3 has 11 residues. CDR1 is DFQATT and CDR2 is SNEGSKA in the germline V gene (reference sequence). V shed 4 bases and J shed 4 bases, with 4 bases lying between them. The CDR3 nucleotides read TGCAGTGCTATCGTTAATGAAAAACTGTTTTTT. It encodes CSAIVNEKLFF.

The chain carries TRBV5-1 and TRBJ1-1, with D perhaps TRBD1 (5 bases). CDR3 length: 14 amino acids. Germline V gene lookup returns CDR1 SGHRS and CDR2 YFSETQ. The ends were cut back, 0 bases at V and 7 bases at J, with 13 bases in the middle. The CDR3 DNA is TGCGCCAGCAGCTTGGATCGGACGGACAATGAAGCTTTCTTT. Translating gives CASSLDRTDNEAFF.

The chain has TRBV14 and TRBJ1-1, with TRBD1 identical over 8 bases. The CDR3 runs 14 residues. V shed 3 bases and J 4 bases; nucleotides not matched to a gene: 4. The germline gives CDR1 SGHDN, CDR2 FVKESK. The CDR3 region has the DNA TGTGCCAGCAGCCAGAGGACAGGGACCACTGAAGCTTTCTTT. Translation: CASSQRTGTTEAFF.

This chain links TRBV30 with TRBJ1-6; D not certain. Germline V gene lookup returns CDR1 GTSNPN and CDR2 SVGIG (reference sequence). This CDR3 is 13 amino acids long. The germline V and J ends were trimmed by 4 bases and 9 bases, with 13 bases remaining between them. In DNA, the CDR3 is TGTGCCTGGAAGGCGGGGTCAGGTTCACCCCTCCACTTT. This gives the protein CAWKAGSGSPLHF.

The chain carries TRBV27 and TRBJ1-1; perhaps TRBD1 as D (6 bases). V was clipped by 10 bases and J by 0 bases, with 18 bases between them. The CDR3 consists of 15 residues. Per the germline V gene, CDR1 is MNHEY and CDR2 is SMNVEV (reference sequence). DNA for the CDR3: TGTGCCATCCTAACCTTTACAGGGATGAACACTGAAGCTTTCTTT. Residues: CAILTFTGMNTEAFF.

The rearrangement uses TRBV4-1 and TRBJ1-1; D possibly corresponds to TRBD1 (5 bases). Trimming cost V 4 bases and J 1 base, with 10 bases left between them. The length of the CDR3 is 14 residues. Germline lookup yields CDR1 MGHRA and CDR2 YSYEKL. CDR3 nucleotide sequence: TGCGCCAGCAGCCTAGATGACAGGAACACTGAAGCTTTCTTT. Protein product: CASSLDDRNTEAFF.

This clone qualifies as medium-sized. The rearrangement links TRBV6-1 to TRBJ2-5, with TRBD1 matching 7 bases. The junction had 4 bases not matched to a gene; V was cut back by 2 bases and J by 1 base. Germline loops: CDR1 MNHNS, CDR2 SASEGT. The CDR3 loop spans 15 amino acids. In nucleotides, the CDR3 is TGTGCCAGCAGTGAAAACGCAGGGGGCCAAGAGACCCAGTACTTC. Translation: CASSENAGGQETQYF.

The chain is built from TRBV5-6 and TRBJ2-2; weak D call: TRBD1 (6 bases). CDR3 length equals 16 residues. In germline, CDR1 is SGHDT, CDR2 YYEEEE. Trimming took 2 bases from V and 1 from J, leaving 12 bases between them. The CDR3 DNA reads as TGTGCCAGCAGCTTTCTGAGACAGGAGAACACCGGGGAGCTGTTTTTT. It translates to CASSFLRQENTGELFF. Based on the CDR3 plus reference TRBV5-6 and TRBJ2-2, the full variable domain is DAGVTQSPTHLIKTRGQQVTLRCSPKSGHDTVSWYQQALGQGPQFIFQYYEEEERQRGNFPDRFSGHQFPNYSSELNVNALLLGDSALYLCASSFLRQENTGELFFGEGSRLTVL.

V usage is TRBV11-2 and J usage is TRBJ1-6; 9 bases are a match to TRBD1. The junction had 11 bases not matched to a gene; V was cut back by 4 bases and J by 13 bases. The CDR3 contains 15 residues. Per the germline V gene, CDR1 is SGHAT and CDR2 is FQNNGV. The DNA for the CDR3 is TGTGCCAGCAGCTCGACGACAGGGGGTACAAACCCCCTCCACTTT. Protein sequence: CASSSTTGGTNPLHF.

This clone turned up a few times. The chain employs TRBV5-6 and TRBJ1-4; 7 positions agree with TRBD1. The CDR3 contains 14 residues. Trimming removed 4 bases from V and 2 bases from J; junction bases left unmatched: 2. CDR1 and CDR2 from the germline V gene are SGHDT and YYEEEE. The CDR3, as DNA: TGTGCCAGCAGCACGACAGGGACTAATGAAAAACTGTTTTTT. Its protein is CASSTTGTNEKLFF. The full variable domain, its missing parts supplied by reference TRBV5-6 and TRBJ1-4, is DAGVTQSPTHLIKTRGQQVTLRCSPKSGHDTVSWYQQALGQGPQFIFQYYEEEERQRGNFPDRFSGHQFPNYSSELNVNALLLGDSALYLCASSTTGTNEKLFFGSGTQLSVL.

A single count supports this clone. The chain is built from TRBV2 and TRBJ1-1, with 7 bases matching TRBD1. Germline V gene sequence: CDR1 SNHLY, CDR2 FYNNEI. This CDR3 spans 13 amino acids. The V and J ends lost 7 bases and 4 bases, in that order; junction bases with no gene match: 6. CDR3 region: CASKPGQSTEAFF. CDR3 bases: TGTGCCAGCAAGCCGGGACAGAGCACTGAAGCTTTCTTT. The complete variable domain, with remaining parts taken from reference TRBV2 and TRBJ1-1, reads EPEVTQTPSHQVTQMGQEVILRCVPISNHLYFYWYRQILGQKVEFLVSFYNNEISEKSEIFDDQFSVERPDGSNFTLKIRSTKLEDSAMYFCASKPGQSTEAFFGQGTRLTVV.

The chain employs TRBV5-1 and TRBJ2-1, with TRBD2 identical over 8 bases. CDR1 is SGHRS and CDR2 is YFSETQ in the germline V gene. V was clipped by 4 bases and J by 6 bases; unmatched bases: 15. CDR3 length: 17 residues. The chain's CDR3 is CASSPVGGGRGGNEQFF. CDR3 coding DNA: TGCGCCAGCAGCCCGGTAGGAGGCGGCCGGGGGGGCAATGAGCAGTTCTTC.

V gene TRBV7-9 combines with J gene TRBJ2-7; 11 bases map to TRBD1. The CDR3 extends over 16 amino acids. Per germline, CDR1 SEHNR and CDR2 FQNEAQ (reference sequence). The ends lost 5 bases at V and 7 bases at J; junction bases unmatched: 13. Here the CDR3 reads CASSPRTGGPRSEQYF. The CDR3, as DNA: TGTGCCAGCAGCCCACGGACAGGGGGCCCACGTTCAGAGCAGTACTTC.

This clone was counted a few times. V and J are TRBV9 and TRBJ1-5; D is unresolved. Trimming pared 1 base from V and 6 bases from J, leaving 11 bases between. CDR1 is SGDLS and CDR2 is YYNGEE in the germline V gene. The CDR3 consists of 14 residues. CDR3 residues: CASSVNGVGQPQHF. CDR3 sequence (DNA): TGTGCCAGCAGCGTAAACGGGGTCGGTCAGCCCCAGCATTTT. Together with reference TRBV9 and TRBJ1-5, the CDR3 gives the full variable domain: DSGVTQTPKHLITATGQRVTLRCSPRSGDLSVYWYQQSLDQGLQFLIQYYNGEERAKGNILERFSAQQFPDLHSELNLSSLELGDSALYFCASSVNGVGQPQHFGDGTRLSIL.

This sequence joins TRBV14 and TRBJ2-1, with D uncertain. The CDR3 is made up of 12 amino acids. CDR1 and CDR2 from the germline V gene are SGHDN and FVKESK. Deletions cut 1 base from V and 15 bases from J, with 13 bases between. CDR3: CASSQGLGARFF. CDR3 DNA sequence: TGTGCCAGCAGCCAAGGACTCGGAGCGCGGTTCTTC.

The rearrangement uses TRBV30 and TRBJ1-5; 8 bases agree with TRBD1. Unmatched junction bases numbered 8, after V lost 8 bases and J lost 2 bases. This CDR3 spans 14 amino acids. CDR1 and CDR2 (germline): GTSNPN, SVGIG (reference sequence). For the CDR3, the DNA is TGTGCCAGCGACAGGGGAGATGGCAATCAGCCCCAGCATTTT. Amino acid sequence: CASDRGDGNQPQHF.

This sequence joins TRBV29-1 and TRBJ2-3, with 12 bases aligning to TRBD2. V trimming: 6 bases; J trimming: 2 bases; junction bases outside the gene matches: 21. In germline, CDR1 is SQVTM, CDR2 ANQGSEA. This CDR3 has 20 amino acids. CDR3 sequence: CSVHNPGLAGISHHTDTQYF. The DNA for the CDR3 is TGCAGCGTACATAACCCGGGACTAGCGGGCATAAGCCACCACACAGATACGCAGTATTTT.

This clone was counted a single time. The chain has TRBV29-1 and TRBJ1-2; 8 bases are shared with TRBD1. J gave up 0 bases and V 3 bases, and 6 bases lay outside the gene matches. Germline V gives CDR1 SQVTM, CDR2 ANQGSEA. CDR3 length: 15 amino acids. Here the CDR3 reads CSVDNGQGANYGYTF. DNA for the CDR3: TGCAGCGTTGATAATGGACAGGGCGCTAACTATGGCTACACCTTC.

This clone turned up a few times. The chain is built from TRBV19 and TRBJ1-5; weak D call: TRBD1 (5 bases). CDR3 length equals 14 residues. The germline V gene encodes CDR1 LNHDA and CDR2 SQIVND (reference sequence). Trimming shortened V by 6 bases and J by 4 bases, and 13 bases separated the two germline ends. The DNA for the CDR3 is TGTGCCAGTAGCGGGGCGGGGATTAATCAGCCCCAGCATTTT. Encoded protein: CASSGAGINQPQHF.

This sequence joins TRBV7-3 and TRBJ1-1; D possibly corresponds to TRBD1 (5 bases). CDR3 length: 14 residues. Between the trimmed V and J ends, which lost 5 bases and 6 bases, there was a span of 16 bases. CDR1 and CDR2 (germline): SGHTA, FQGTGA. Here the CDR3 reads CASSPAGTGAEAFF. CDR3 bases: TGTGCCAGCAGCCCGGCGGGGACGGGTGCTGAAGCTTTCTTT.

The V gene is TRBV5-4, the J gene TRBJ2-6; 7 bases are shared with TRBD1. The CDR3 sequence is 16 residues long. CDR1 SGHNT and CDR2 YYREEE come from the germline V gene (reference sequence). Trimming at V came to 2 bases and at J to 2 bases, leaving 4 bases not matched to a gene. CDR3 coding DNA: TGTGCCAGCAGCTTCACAGGGGTAACTGGGGCCAACGTCCTGACTTTC. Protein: CASSFTGVTGANVLTF.

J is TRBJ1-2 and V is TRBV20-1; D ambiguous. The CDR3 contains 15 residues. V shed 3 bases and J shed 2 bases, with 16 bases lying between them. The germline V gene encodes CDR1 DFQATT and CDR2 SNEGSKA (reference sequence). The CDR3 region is CSASVSGILNYGYTF. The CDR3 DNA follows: TGCAGTGCTAGTGTTTCGGGAATACTAAACTATGGCTACACCTTC.

CDR3 residues: CATSDSKSGGETQYF. The CDR3 DNA reads TGTGCCACCAGTGATTCCAAATCGGGGGGGGAGACCCAGTACTTC. V and J are TRBV24-1 and TRBJ2-5, with 8 bases that match TRBD2. The CDR3 runs to 15 residues. The ends lost 2 bases at V and 5 bases at J; junction bases unmatched: 6. CDR1 is KGHDR and CDR2 is SFDVKD in the germline V gene.

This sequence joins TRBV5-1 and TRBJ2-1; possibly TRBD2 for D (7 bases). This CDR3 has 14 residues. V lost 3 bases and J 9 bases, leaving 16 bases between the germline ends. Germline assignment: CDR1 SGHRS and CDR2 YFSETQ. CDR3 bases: TGCGCCAGCAGCTCGGATTTTCGGGGGGCTGAGCAGTTCTTC. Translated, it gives CASSSDFRGAEQFF.

As DNA, the CDR3 is TGTGCCAGCAGACCTGACAGAGCTGAAGCTTTCTTT. Translated, it gives CASRPDRAEAFF. The chain has TRBV6-2 or TRBV6-3 and TRBJ1-1; tentatively, D is TRBD1 (5 bases). From germline, CDR1 is MNHEY and CDR2 SVGEGT. The CDR3 has 12 residues. The germline V and J ends were trimmed by 6 bases and 6 bases, with 11 bases remaining between them.

This CDR3 is CASSLTDRDSEQFF. The CDR3 DNA is TGTGCCAGCAGCTTAACCGACCGGGACAGTGAGCAGTTCTTC. J is TRBJ2-1 and V is TRBV7-8; 7 positions agree with TRBD1. The CDR3 runs 14 residues. The ends lost 2 bases at V and 9 bases at J; junction bases unmatched: 7. Germline CDR1 and CDR2: SGHVS and FQNEAQ.

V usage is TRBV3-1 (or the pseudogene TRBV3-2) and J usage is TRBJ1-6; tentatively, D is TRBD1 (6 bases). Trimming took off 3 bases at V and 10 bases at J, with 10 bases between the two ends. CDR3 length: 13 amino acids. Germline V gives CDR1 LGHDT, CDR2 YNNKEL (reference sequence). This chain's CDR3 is CASSQGAKSPLHF. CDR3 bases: TGTGCCAGCAGCCAGGGGGCTAAATCACCCCTCCACTTT.